Following are 28 T cell receptor beta chains from one sample sequenced in a study of a mutant IDH1 vaccine in newly diagnosed glioma. Assay: immunoSEQ multiplex PCR; the TCRdb copy retains only in-frame clones and omits some. There are about 68,000 clones in the sample; approximately 79% occur only once, and approximately 8% lies in the top ten. Time point in this sample: baseline, week 1 (first vaccination visit). The sample's treatment: pre-vaccination baseline after standard-of-care therapy. Specimen: PBMCs, collected from a glioma patient treated with radiotherapy, temozolomide or both. These receptors came from a man between 45 and 60 years old with glioma.

The rearrangement uses TRBV12-5 and TRBJ1-1; D unresolved. Germline assignment: CDR1 LGHNT and CDR2 FRNRAP. The germline V and J ends were trimmed by 8 bases and 2 bases, with 3 bases remaining between them. This CDR3 comprises 10 residues. The CDR3 reads CASRNTEAFF. The CDR3 nucleotides are TGTGCTAGTAGAAACACTGAAGCTTTCTTT. The full variable domain, completed using reference TRBV12-5 and TRBJ1-1, is DARVTQTPRHKVTEMGQEVTMRCQPILGHNTVFWYRQTMMQGLELLAYFRNRAPLDDSGMPKDRFSAEMPDATLATLKIQPSEPRDSAVYFCASRNTEAFFGQGTRLTVV.

The table lists this clone with a count of one. This sequence joins TRBV19 and TRBJ1-3; a possible D gene is TRBD1 (5 bases). Trimming pared 4 bases from V and 2 bases from J, leaving 12 bases between. Germline values: CDR1 LNHDA, CDR2 SQIVND (reference sequence). The CDR3 consists of 15 residues. The CDR3 protein is CASSSREFAGNTIYF. The CDR3 DNA reads TGTGCCAGTAGTAGCAGGGAGTTCGCTGGAAACACCATATATTTT.

V is TRBV18 and J is TRBJ1-1; 10 bases line up with TRBD1. The CDR3 has 16 amino acids. The V gene end was trimmed by 6 bases and the J gene end by 0 bases; junction bases not matched to a gene: 7. The germline V gene has CDR1 KGHSH and CDR2 LQKENI. CDR3 coding DNA: TGTGCCAGCTCGGTGGGGACAGGGGACTTGAACACTGAAGCTTTCTTT. Amino acid sequence: CASSVGTGDLNTEAFF.

This rearrangement joins TRBV29-1 to TRBJ1-2; D is undetermined. V was clipped by 0 bases and J by 7 bases, with 21 bases between them. Germline loops: CDR1 SQVTM, CDR2 ANQGSEA. The length of the CDR3 is 16 residues. The CDR3 sequence is CSVEDLRGKFFGGYTF. The CDR3 nucleotides read TGCAGCGTTGAAGATCTTCGGGGAAAGTTCTTTGGTGGCTACACCTTC.

The CDR3: CASSEAPGPRIGNTIYF. DNA of the CDR3: TGTGCCAGCAGTGAAGCCCCGGGACCCCGGATTGGAAACACCATATATTTT. V usage is TRBV6-1 and J usage is TRBJ1-3; the D gene is possibly TRBD1 (5 bases). Germline CDR1 MNHNS, CDR2 SASEGT. V gave up 0 bases and J gave up 3 bases, with 15 bases separating them. This CDR3 has 17 residues.

This clone was recorded a few times. In DNA, the CDR3 is TGTGCCAGTACACAGGGTAATGAAAAACTGTTTTTT. Its translation is CASTQGNEKLFF. The gene calls are TRBV19 and TRBJ1-4, with D perhaps TRBD1 (6 bases). The CDR3 length is 12 residues. Deletions cut 7 bases from V and 4 bases from J, with 7 bases between. From germline, CDR1 is LNHDA and CDR2 SQIVND (reference sequence).

CDR3 nucleotides: TGTGCCAGCAGTGGACTACAGCGGGGGGACCGAGAGACCCAGTACTTC. As protein: CASSGLQRGDRETQYF. The rearrangement links TRBV6-1 to TRBJ2-5; 9 bases map to TRBD2. Germline V gene lookup returns CDR1 MNHNS and CDR2 SASEGT. V gave up 4 bases and J gave up 4 bases; unmatched junction bases: 10. The CDR3 totals 16 residues.

V gene TRBV5-1 combines with J gene TRBJ1-5, with TRBD1 matching over 8 bases. CDR3 length equals 16 residues. Trimming took 4 bases from V and 0 from J; bases not matched to a gene: 6. CDR1 and CDR2 (germline): SGHRS, YFSETQ. CDR3 nucleotide sequence: TGCGCCAGCAGCCTCGGACAGGGACCTAGCAATCAGCCCCAGCATTTT. Amino acids: CASSLGQGPSNQPQHF.

The V call is TRBV7-9, the J call TRBJ2-7; D might be TRBD2 (5 bases). CDR3 size: 17 residues. V was trimmed by 1 base and J by 4 bases, leaving 20 bases between them. Germline V gene sequence: CDR1 SEHNR, CDR2 FQNEAQ (reference sequence). CDR3 in DNA: TGTGCCAGCAGCTTAGTCGGGTTGGCGGGCCCGCCGTACGAGCAGTACTTC. As protein: CASSLVGLAGPPYEQYF.

V gene TRBV30 combines with J gene TRBJ2-2; D is undetermined. Germline V gene sequence: CDR1 GTSNPN, CDR2 SVGIG (reference sequence). There are 13 residues in the CDR3. Trimming stripped 4 bases from V and 4 bases from J, with 10 bases between. The CDR3 here is CAWNPATTGELFF. In DNA, the CDR3 is TGTGCCTGGAATCCAGCTACCACCGGGGAGCTGTTTTTT.

The rearrangement joins TRBV5-1 to TRBJ1-5; TRBD1 might be the D (5 bases). The CDR3 length is 15 residues. Germline V gene lookup returns CDR1 SGHRS and CDR2 YFSETQ. V was pared by 5 bases and J by 3 bases, with 15 bases between. The CDR3 protein is CASRRDSTANQPQHF. The CDR3 nucleotides are TGCGCCAGCAGACGGGACTCTACGGCCAATCAGCCCCAGCATTTT.

The chain employs TRBV5-4 and TRBJ1-1, with 8 bases identical to TRBD1. Germline-derived CDR1 and CDR2 are SGHNT and YYREEE (reference sequence). CDR3 length: 16 amino acids. The J segment lost 0 bases and the V segment lost 2 bases, leaving 6 bases of the junction unmatched. The CDR3 reads CASSLGQGNLNTEAFF. CDR3 coding DNA: TGTGCCAGCAGCTTAGGACAGGGAAATCTGAACACTGAAGCTTTCTTT.

The chain has TRBV19 and TRBJ2-1, with TRBD1 matching 7 bases. The CDR3 extends over 13 amino acids. J was trimmed by 12 bases and V by 3 bases; bases with no gene match: 8. The germline CDR1 and CDR2 sequences are LNHDA and SQIVND (reference sequence). CDR3 nucleotide sequence: TGTGCCAGTAGTATCGGGACAGCCGATGGGCAGTTCTTC. It is translated as CASSIGTADGQFF.

V gene TRBV5-4 combines with J gene TRBJ2-1; 9 nucleotides agree with TRBD2. CDR1 is SGHNT, CDR2 YYREEE, per germline (reference sequence). V gave up 4 bases and J gave up 7 bases; unmatched junction bases: 12. This CDR3 region has 16 residues. The chain's CDR3 is CASSRSSGAGKNEQFF. In DNA, the CDR3 is TGTGCCAGCAGCAGATCTAGCGGGGCGGGAAAAAATGAGCAGTTCTTC.

CDR3 DNA sequence: TGTGCCAGCACCCGAGGAAGAAATCAGCCCCAGCATTTT. It yields the protein CASTRGRNQPQHF. This sequence joins TRBV6-6 and TRBJ1-5, with D uncertain. There are 13 residues in the CDR3. Germline CDR1 reads MNHNY; CDR2 reads SVGAGI (reference sequence). Between the trimmed V and J ends, which lost 7 bases and 4 bases, there was a span of 11 bases.

This clone was seen only once. The V call is TRBV6-1, the J call TRBJ2-1; tentatively, D is TRBD1 (6 bases). Germline lookup yields CDR1 MNHNS and CDR2 SASEGT. V was trimmed by 3 bases and J by 9 bases, leaving 15 bases between them. The length of the CDR3 is 14 residues. The CDR3 region has the DNA TGTGCCAGCAGTGAGGACTGGACAGCTGGTGAGCAGTTCTTC. It encodes CASSEDWTAGEQFF.

This chain uses TRBV30 with TRBJ2-1; maybe TRBD2 (5 bases). V was clipped by 5 bases and J by 7 bases, with 15 bases between them. This CDR3 region has 13 residues. The germline V gene has CDR1 GTSNPN and CDR2 SVGIG (reference sequence). The CDR3: CAWAASSANEQFF. The CDR3 DNA reads as TGTGCCTGGGCGGCTAGCTCGGCGAATGAGCAGTTCTTC.

The gene calls are TRBV7-2 and TRBJ2-6; D not resolved. Germline V lookup: CDR1 SGHTA, CDR2 FQGNSA. CDR3 length: 14 amino acids. V was shortened by 7 bases and J by 0 bases, with 7 bases between the two germline ends. The CDR3 is CASTAFSGANVLTF. For the CDR3, the DNA is TGTGCCAGCACAGCCTTCTCTGGGGCCAACGTCCTGACTTTC.

The chain couples TRBV25-1 to TRBJ2-2; possible D gene TRBD2, 5 bases. The V gene lost 4 bases and the J gene lost 1 base, with 10 bases spanning the gap. The germline CDR1 and CDR2 sequences are MGHDK and SYGVNS. The CDR3 runs to 15 residues. CDR3 sequence (DNA): TGTGCCAGCAGTGTTTCTGGACTGAACACCGGGGAGCTGTTTTTT. It yields the protein CASSVSGLNTGELFF.

This clone is labeled medium-sized. V is TRBV4-3 and J is TRBJ1-1; TRBD1 aligns across 8 bases. With V trimmed by 4 bases and J by 2 bases, 6 bases remained unmatched. Germline lookup yields CDR1 LGHNA and CDR2 YSLEER. CDR3 size: 15 residues. The DNA for the CDR3 is TGCGCCAGCAGCCTCGGGACAGGCCTAAACACTGAAGCTTTCTTT. This codes for CASSLGTGLNTEAFF.

This clone was counted only a few times. The chain recombines TRBV7-9 with TRBJ2-3; TRBD2 aligns across 7 bases. Germline lookup yields CDR1 SEHNR and CDR2 FQNEAQ (reference sequence). The junction had 8 bases not matched to a gene; V was cut back by 7 bases and J by 4 bases. The CDR3 loop spans 14 amino acids. CDR3 protein: CASIASGGADTQYF. Written as DNA, the CDR3 is TGTGCCAGCATCGCTAGCGGCGGAGCAGATACGCAGTATTTT.

The rearrangement uses TRBV27 and TRBJ1-4; D unresolved. This CDR3 contains 14 residues. The V gene's germline CDR1 is MNHEY and CDR2 SMNVEV (reference sequence). V lost 3 bases to trimming and J lost 8 bases, with 13 bases between them. CDR3 sequence reads: CASSFGQLGEKLFF. The CDR3 coding sequence is TGTGCCAGCAGTTTCGGTCAATTAGGGGAAAAACTGTTTTTT.

The chain combines TRBV6-5 with TRBJ1-2, with a weak D call TRBD1 (5 bases). V was shortened by 6 bases and J by 2 bases, with 16 bases between the two germline ends. This CDR3 has 15 residues. Germline CDR1 MNHEY, CDR2 SVGAGI. The CDR3 sequence is CASRSWDGENYGYTF. Here the CDR3 DNA reads TGTGCCAGCAGGTCTTGGGACGGAGAAAACTATGGCTACACCTTC.

As DNA, the CDR3 is TGTGCCAGCAGCTTGCTCAAAGGGGGGACAGAGAACAATGAGCAGTTCTTC. This sequence encodes CASSLLKGGTENNEQFF. This chain uses TRBV5-6 with TRBJ2-1, with D maybe TRBD1 (7 bases). Trimming cost V 1 base and J 5 bases, with 19 bases left between them. Looked up from germline, CDR1 is SGHDT and CDR2 is YYEEEE. The CDR3 has 17 residues. Full variable domain (remainder filled in from reference TRBV5-6 and TRBJ2-1): DAGVTQSPTHLIKTRGQQVTLRCSPKSGHDTVSWYQQALGQGPQFIFQYYEEEERQRGNFPDRFSGHQFPNYSSELNVNALLLGDSALYLCASSLLKGGTENNEQFFGPGTRLTVL.

The J gene is TRBJ2-1, the V gene TRBV9, with 12 bases that match TRBD2. J lost 1 base, V lost 4 bases, and 3 bases had no gene match. The CDR3 totals 16 residues. The germline V gene encodes CDR1 SGDLS and CDR2 YYNGEE. CDR3 loop: CASSPLAGGSYNEQFF. Here the CDR3 DNA reads TGTGCCAGCAGCCCCCTAGCGGGGGGGTCCTACAATGAGCAGTTCTTC.

As DNA, the CDR3 is TGTGCCAGCAGCGTAGCGGGGGACAATGAGCAGTTCTTC. As protein: CASSVAGDNEQFF. The J gene is TRBJ2-1, the V gene TRBV9; D might be TRBD2 (6 bases). V lost 0 bases and J 5 bases, leaving 6 bases between the germline ends. The CDR3 spans 13 residues. Germline-derived CDR1 and CDR2 are SGDLS and YYNGEE.

The CDR3 is CASSERGEKLFF. CDR3 DNA sequence: TGTGCCAGCAGCGAGAGGGGTGAAAAACTGTTTTTT. The chain carries TRBV6-1 and TRBJ1-4, with D perhaps TRBD1 (5 bases). Germline lookup yields CDR1 MNHNS and CDR2 SASEGT. CDR3 length: 12 amino acids. Trimming removed 6 bases at V and 7 bases at J, with 9 bases between.

This clone was counted only a few times. The chain links TRBV27 to TRBJ1-5; D perhaps matches TRBD1 (5 bases). Deletions cut 0 bases from V and 5 bases from J, with 8 bases between. Germline loops: CDR1 MNHEY, CDR2 SMNVEV (reference sequence). CDR3 size: 14 residues. The CDR3 DNA follows: TGTGCCAGCAGTTTATCGGAGGGGTATCAGCCCCAGCATTTT. Residues: CASSLSEGYQPQHF.